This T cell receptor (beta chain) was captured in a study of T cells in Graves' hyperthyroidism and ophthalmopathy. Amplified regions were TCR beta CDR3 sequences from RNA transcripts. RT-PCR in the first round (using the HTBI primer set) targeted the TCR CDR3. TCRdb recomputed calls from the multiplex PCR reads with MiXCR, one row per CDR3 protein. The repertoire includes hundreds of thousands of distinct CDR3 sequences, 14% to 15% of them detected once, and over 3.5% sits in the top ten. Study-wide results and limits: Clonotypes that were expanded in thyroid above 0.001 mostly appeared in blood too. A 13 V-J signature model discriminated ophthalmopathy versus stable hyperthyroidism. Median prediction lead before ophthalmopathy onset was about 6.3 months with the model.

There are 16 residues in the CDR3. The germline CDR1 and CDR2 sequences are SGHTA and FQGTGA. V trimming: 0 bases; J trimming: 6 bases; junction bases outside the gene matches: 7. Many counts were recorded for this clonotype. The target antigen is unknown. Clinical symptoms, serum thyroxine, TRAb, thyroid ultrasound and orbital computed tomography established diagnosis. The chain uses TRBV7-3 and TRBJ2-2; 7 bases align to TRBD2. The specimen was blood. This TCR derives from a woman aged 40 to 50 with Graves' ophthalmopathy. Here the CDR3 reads CASSLTAGVGAGELFF. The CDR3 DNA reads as TGTGCCAGCAGCTTAACGGCGGGAGTGGGGGCCGGGGAGCTGTTTTTT.